The 5 T cell receptor beta chains below were found in one sample sequenced in a study of blood T cell repertoires in COVID-19. Clones were sequenced by immunoSEQ multiplex PCR, and TCRdb holds only the in-frame ones, with some missing. The sample lists tens of thousands of clones; about nine tenths were seen once. The material sequenced was peripheral blood. These receptors were collected from a woman over 75 with active COVID-19.

V usage is TRBV5-4 and J usage is TRBJ2-5, with 9 bases identical to TRBD2. This CDR3 is built from 13 residues. In germline, CDR1 is SGHNT, CDR2 YYREEE (reference sequence). The trim removed 4 bases at V and 4 bases at J, leaving 2 bases unmatched. CDR3 coding DNA: TGTGCCAGCAGCGTACTAGCGGGAGAGACCCAGTACTTC. Translation gives CASSVLAGETQYF. The full variable domain, rest sourced from reference TRBV5-4 and TRBJ2-5, is ETGVTQSPTHLIKTRGQQVTLRCSSQSGHNTVSWYQQALGQGPQFIFQYYREEENGRGNFPPRFSGLQFPNYSSELNVNALELDDSALYLCASSVLAGETQYFGPGTRLLVL.

The chain couples TRBV19 to TRBJ1-6, with D unclear. This CDR3 region has 15 residues. The V end was cut by 7 bases, the J end by 4 bases, with 14 bases between. Germline assignment: CDR1 LNHDA and CDR2 SQIVND (reference sequence). The CDR3 reads CASNPGPVYNSPLHF. CDR3 nucleotide sequence: TGTGCCAGTAACCCGGGTCCTGTATATAATTCACCCCTCCACTTT.

The chain is built from TRBV15 and TRBJ2-5, with a tentative D call TRBD2 (5 bases). This CDR3 contains 17 residues. Germline assignment: CDR1 LNHNV and CDR2 YYDKDF (reference sequence). Deletions cut 0 bases from V and 2 bases from J, with 16 bases between. This CDR3 reads CATSREFPLGSQETQYF. In DNA form, the CDR3 reads TGTGCCACCAGCAGAGAGTTCCCCTTGGGGAGTCAAGAGACCCAGTACTTC.

CDR3 in DNA: TGTGCCAGCAGGATTACTAGCGGGAGCTACGAGCAGTACTTC. Translation gives CASRITSGSYEQYF. The chain has TRBV2 and TRBJ2-7; 11 nucleotides agree with TRBD2. V shed 6 bases and J 3 bases; nucleotides not matched to a gene: 4. Per the germline V gene, CDR1 is SNHLY and CDR2 is FYNNEI. The CDR3 consists of 14 residues.

This clone was detected a few times. The rearrangement links TRBV4-3 to TRBJ2-7, with 7 bases identical to TRBD2. The germline gives CDR1 LGHNA, CDR2 YSLEER. The CDR3 is 15 residues long. The junction had 14 bases not matched to a gene; V was cut back by 9 bases and J by 3 bases. CDR3 in amino acids: CASRLHARERYEQYF. DNA for the CDR3: TGCGCCAGTAGGCTTCACGCGCGGGAGCGCTACGAGCAGTACTTC.